Sequencing of this T cell receptor beta chain was carried out in a study of blood T cell repertoires in COVID-19. As for the study in general: Acute and convalescent COVID-19 specimens originated in the United States, Italy and Spain.

As originally analysed: Nucleated cell number was recorded as an estimate derived from reference gene primer amplification. Clones were read by immunoSEQ multiplex PCR, and TCRdb kept only the in-frame ones, dropping some. V and J calls plus clone size are reproduced from that table; the DNA served to infer D and trimming. The data hold some 190,000 clones, with 86% observed a single time. Germline V lookup: CDR1 GTSNPN, CDR2 SVGIG (reference sequence). V trimming: 3 bases; J trimming: 10 bases; junction bases outside the gene matches: 8. This CDR3 region has 15 residues. The participants were between 18 and 89 years old and came from roughly 24 US areas. Categorization into cohorts depended on clinical history that participants reported.

The V and J genes are TRBV30 and TRBJ1-6; the match to TRBD1 covers 11 bases. The sequenced sample consisted of PBMCs or T cells enriched from blood (not recorded which). This TCR was recovered from a man aged 40-50 years with acute COVID-19. CDR3 nucleotides: TGTGCCTGGAGGGACAGGGGGCTGAGGAAATCACCCCTCCACTTT. Amino acids: CAWRDRGLRKSPLHF.